The T cell receptor (beta chain) under discussion was sequenced for a study of post-analysis software for immune sequencing data. About the study: Relapsing-remitting, secondary progressive and progressive-relapsing forms of multiple sclerosis all featured among disease courses.

The germline V gene has CDR1 LNHNV and CDR2 YYDKDF (reference sequence). CDR3 size: 16 residues. V lost 0 bases and J 1 base, leaving 12 bases between the germline ends. The TCR beta cDNA libraries contained unique molecular identifiers. Each batch of roughly 1 to 10 million T cells produced some 450,000 cDNA molecules. TCRdb fed the PCR reads into MiXCR, producing one record per CDR3 protein. This table holds 820,000 or so distinct CDR3 sequences, roughly half found once. Details on this clonotype: Its antigen is undetermined.

Study-level points and caveats: When patients were compared with controls, a handful of TRBV segments were more frequent, TRBV5-6, TRBV5-1 and TRBV20-1 among them.

The chain joins TRBV15 to TRBJ1-2, with TRBD1 as a possible D gene (6 bases). Specimen: blood. The TCR was taken from a girl aged 10-17 years with multiple sclerosis. CDR3 sequence reads: CATSRELGQLNYGYTF. Written as DNA, the CDR3 is TGTGCCACCAGCAGAGAGCTCGGACAGCTTAACTATGGCTACACCTTC. The variable domain in full, with the rest retrieved from reference TRBV15 and TRBJ1-2, is DAMVIQNPRYQVTQFGKPVTLSCSQTLNHNVMYWYQQKSSQAPKLLFHYYDKDFNNEADTPDNFQSRRPNTSFCFLDIRSPGLGDTAMYLCATSRELGQLNYGYTFGSGTRLTVV.